This TCR beta chain derives from a study of blood T cell repertoires in COVID-19. Study details: Spain, Italy and the United States supplied samples that represented acute and convalescent COVID-19.

In the study's own analysis: Estimation of nucleated cell counts relied on the amplification of reference gene primers. TCRdb's table, derived via immunoSEQ multiplex PCR, lists solely in-frame clones and lacks some. That table supplies the V and J calls and clone size; D and trimming were determined from the DNA. Of approximately 200,000 clones listed, around 86% are singletons. The CDR3 contains 17 residues. With 0 bases clipped from V and 6 bases from J, the junction kept 11 bases outside the gene matches. Germline assignment: CDR1 SGHRS and CDR2 YFSETQ. The clonotype comes from a human donor in a cohort sampled during active COVID-19. The V gene is TRBV5-1, the J gene TRBJ1-5, with 8 bases matching TRBD1. Sequences were obtained from peripheral blood. The CDR3 sequence is CASSLGVQGGGGQPQHF. DNA for the CDR3: TGCGCCAGCAGCTTGGGCGTACAGGGGGGAGGTGGTCAGCCCCAGCATTTT.